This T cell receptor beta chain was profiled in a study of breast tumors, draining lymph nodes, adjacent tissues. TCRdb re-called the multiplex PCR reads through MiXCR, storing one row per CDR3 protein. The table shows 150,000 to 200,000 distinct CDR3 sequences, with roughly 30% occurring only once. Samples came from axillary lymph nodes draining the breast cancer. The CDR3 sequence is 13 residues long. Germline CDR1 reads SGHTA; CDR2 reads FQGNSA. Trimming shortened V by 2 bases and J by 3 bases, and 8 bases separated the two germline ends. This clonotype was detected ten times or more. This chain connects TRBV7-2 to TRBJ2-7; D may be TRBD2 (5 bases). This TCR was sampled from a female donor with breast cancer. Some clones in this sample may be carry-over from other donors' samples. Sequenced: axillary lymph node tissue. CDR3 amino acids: CASSLLRDYEQYF. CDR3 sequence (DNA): TGTGCCAGCAGCTTACTCCGGGACTACGAGCAGTACTTC.